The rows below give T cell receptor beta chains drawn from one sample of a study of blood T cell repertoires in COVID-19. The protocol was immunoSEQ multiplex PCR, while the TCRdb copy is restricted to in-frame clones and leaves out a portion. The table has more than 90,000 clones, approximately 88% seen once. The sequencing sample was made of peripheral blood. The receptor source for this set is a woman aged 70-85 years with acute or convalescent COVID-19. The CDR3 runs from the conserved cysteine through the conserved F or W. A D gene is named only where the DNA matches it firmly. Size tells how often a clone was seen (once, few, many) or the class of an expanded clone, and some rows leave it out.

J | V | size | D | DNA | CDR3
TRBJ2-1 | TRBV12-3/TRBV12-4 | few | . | TGTGCCAGTAGCCGGGACATTTACAATGAGCAGTTCTTC | CASSRDIYNEQFF
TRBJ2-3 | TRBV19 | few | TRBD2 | TGTGCCAGTAGTCCAAGACCCCCGGGACTAGCGGGGAGCACAGATACGCAGTATTTT | CASSPRPPGLAGSTDTQYF
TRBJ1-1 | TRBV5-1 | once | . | TGCGCCAGCAGCTTGAGCACCCCGCGGGCAAAGCCTATTAAAGCTTTCTTT | CASSLSTPRAKPIKAFF
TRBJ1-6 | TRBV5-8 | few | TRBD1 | TGTGCCAGCAGCTTAGGCTACAGGGGAACAAATTCACCCCTCCACTTT | CASSLGYRGTNSPLHF
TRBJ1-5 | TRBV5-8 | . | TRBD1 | TGTGCCAGCAGCGGGACAGGTGGACTAAATAGCAATCAGCCCCAGCATTTT | CASSGTGGLNSNQPQHF
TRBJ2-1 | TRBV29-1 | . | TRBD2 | TGCAGCGAGGGACTAGCGGGAGGGCGGGAGCAGTTCTTC | CSEGLAGGREQFF
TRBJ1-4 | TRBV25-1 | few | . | TGTGCCAGCAGTAAGGGAGGTCTTAATGAAAAACTGTTTTTT | CASSKGGLNEKLFF
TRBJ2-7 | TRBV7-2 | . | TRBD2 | TGTGCCAGCAGCTTAGTGGGGACTAGCGACGTACTGGCCGACTACGAGCAGTACTTC | CASSLVGTSDVLADYEQYF
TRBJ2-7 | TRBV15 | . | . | TGTGCCACCAGCAGAGAACAGGACAGCTACGAGCAGTACTTC | CATSREQDSYEQYF
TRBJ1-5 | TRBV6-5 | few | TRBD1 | TGTGCCAGCAGCAGACAGGGGGTAAGCAATCAGCCCCAGCATTTT | CASSRQGVSNQPQHF
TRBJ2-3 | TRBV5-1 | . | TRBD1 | TGCGCCAGCAGCCCACGACAGGGGGGCACAGATACGCAGTATTTT | CASSPRQGGTDTQYF
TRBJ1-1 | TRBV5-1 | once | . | TGCGCCAGCAGCTTGACAGGGAGAAACACTGAAGCTTTCTTT | CASSLTGRNTEAFF
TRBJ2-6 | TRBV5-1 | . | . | TGCGCCAGCAGCGCAGGCTCTGGGGCCAACGTCCTGACTTTC | CASSAGSGANVLTF
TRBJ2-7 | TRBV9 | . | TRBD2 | TGTGCCAGCAGCCCCCGGACTAGCGCCTACTCCTACGAGCAGTACTTC | CASSPRTSAYSYEQYF
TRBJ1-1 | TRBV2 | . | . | TGTGCCAGCAGGCCCCGGGGAGGGGGCACTGAAGCTTTCTTT | CASRPRGGGTEAFF
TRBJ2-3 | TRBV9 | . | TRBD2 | TGTGCCAGCAGCGTAGGACTAGCGGGCACAGATACGCAGTATTTT | CASSVGLAGTDTQYF
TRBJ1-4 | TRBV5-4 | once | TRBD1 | TGTGCCAGCAGCCCCGAACCCGACAGGGTCGGGGAAAAACTGTTTTTT | CASSPEPDRVGEKLFF